Sequencing of this T cell receptor (beta chain) was carried out in a study of prognosis after radiotherapy for stage I lung cancer. Notes on this clonotype: Its antigen is unidentified.

V was pared by 7 bases and J by 0 bases, with 16 bases between. The CDR3 length is 16 residues. General observations from the study: In patients who developed distant metastases, Shannon entropy measured after stereotactic body radiation therapy was lower, and baseline Shannon entropy was not associated with metastases. After stereotactic body radiation therapy, median unique TCR clones were roughly 6,500, down from approximately 11,000.

Genomic DNA was the source, and TCR beta CDR3 was amplified from it by two-round multiplex PCR. The use of primers specific to each TRBV and TRBJ gene characterized first-round PCR. Second-round PCR employed universal primers. TCRdb processed the multiplex PCR reads anew with MiXCR; each CDR3 protein has one entry. The sample shows approximately 51,000 distinct CDR3 sequences, around a third of them seen only once. The rearrangement joins TRBV12-3 or TRBV12-4 to TRBJ1-5; D gene unclear. Material: PBMCs, obtained before or after stereotactic body radiation therapy (not recorded which). This clonotype was obtained from a donor aged 50 or older with non-small cell lung cancer. CDR3: CASNPTAGNSNQPQHF. The CDR3 DNA is TGTGCCAGCAACCCTACGGCGGGGAATAGCAATCAGCCCCAGCATTTT.